A selection of T cell receptor beta chains follows, all from one sample in a study of cytomegalovirus exposure and HLA in healthy donors. Profiling relied on immunoSEQ multiplex PCR, and the TCRdb table lists in-frame clones only, not all of them. The table includes about 150,000 clones, about three quarters detected once. The specimen was PBMCs. The receptors stem from a man in his forties in good health and CMV-seropositive. The CDR3 runs from the conserved cysteine through the conserved F or W. A D gene is named only where the DNA matches it firmly. Some rows mark clone size as missing; the rest say once, few, many or name a class of expanded clone.

TRBV9	TRBD2	.	TRBJ2-3	CASSATSGVSTDTQYF	TGTGCCAGCAGCGCAACTAGCGGGGTTAGCACAGATACGCAGTATTTT
TRBV28	TRBD2	.	TRBJ2-3	CASSSGLAGGRDTQYF	TGTGCCAGCAGTTCAGGACTAGCGGGAGGAAGGGATACGCAGTATTTT
TRBV7-9	TRBD1	.	TRBJ1-1	CASSWTGKNTEAFF	TGTGCCAGCAGCTGGACAGGGAAGAACACTGAAGCTTTCTTT
TRBV18	TRBD1	.	TRBJ2-7	CASSLTGTASYEQYF	TGTGCCAGCTCACTAACCGGGACAGCTTCCTACGAGCAGTACTTC
TRBV29-1	.	.	TRBJ1-5	CSVLLRLNQPQHF	TGCAGCGTTTTACTGAGGTTGAATCAGCCCCAGCATTTT
TRBV6-1	TRBD2	.	TRBJ2-7	CASSASGRDEQYF	TGTGCCAGCAGTGCTAGCGGGAGGGACGAGCAGTACTTC
TRBV28	TRBD1	few	TRBJ2-5	CASKPGQITETQYF	TGTGCCAGCAAACCGGGACAGATAACAGAGACCCAGTACTTC
TRBV5-1	.	.	TRBJ2-6	CASSLAASGANGLTF	TGCGCCAGCAGCTTGGCAGCCTCTGGGGCCAACGGCCTGACTTTC
TRBV29-1	.	.	TRBJ2-3	CSVGGGRADTQYF	TGCAGCGTTGGAGGGGGACGGGCAGATACGCAGTATTTT
TRBV7-2	.	.	TRBJ2-2	CASSLQRTNTGELFF	TGTGCCAGCAGCTTACAGCGGACGAACACCGGGGAGCTGTTTTTT
TRBV27	.	.	TRBJ1-3	CASSLAGPGNTIYF	TGTGCCAGCAGTTTAGCAGGGCCTGGAAACACCATATATTTT
TRBV7-6	.	.	TRBJ2-1	CASSLGVGGTLRGEQFF	TGTGCCAGCAGCTTAGGAGTGGGAGGGACACTTCGGGGTGAGCAGTTCTTC
TRBV19	.	.	TRBJ2-7	CASSSGTSYEQYF	TGTGCCAGTAGTTCCGGGACTTCCTACGAGCAGTACTTC
TRBV27	.	once	TRBJ1-1	CASSLQGDPEAFF	TGTGCCAGCAGTTTACAGGGTGACCCTGAAGCTTTCTTT
TRBV19	TRBD1	.	TRBJ2-1	CASSITTGGSSYNEQFF	TGTGCCAGTAGTATAACGACAGGGGGGAGCTCCTACAATGAGCAGTTCTTC
TRBV25-1	.	.	TRBJ1-2	CASSGLEAVNYGYTF	TGTGCCAGCAGTGGCCTGGAAGCGGTCAACTATGGCTACACCTTC
TRBV30	.	.	TRBJ1-1	CAWSGVAVTEAFF	TGTGCCTGGAGTGGGGTGGCGGTCACTGAAGCTTTCTTT
TRBV6-4	.	few	TRBJ1-4	CASSYPEKLFF	TGTGCCAGCAGCTATCCTGAAAAACTGTTTTTT
TRBV7-3	TRBD2	.	TRBJ2-3	CASSLGVSGTADTQYF	TGTGCCAGCAGCTTAGGGGTGAGCGGGACGGCAGATACGCAGTATTTT
TRBV28	TRBD1	.	TRBJ1-2	CASGGQGGVNYGYTF	TGTGCCAGCGGAGGACAGGGTGGAGTTAACTATGGCTACACCTTC
TRBV6-6	TRBD2	.	TRBJ2-2	CASSYSASGNTGELFF	TGTGCCAGCAGTTACTCGGCTAGCGGGAACACCGGGGAGCTGTTTTTT
TRBV7-9	.	.	TRBJ1-4	CASSLRDTSNEKLFF	TGTGCCAGCAGCCTCCGGGACACCTCGAATGAAAAACTGTTTTTT
TRBV6-6	.	.	TRBJ2-7	CASSYSQGYEQYF	TGTGCCAGCAGTTACTCCCAGGGCTACGAGCAGTACTTC
TRBV4-3	.	.	TRBJ1-1	CASSQEPDMGTEAFF	TGCGCCAGCAGCCAAGAGCCGGACATGGGCACTGAAGCTTTCTTT
TRBV10-2	.	.	TRBJ2-7	CASSSTTYEQYF	TGCGCCAGCAGTTCGACAACCTACGAGCAGTACTTC
TRBV6-5	.	.	TRBJ1-2	CASSYSLGGNYGYTF	TGTGCCAGCAGTTACTCGCTAGGAGGTAACTATGGCTACACCTTC
TRBV19	TRBD1	.	TRBJ1-5	CASSVTQGAPQHF	TGTGCCAGTAGTGTCACTCAGGGGGCGCCCCAGCATTTT
TRBV10-1	TRBD2	.	TRBJ2-5	CASSEQGYSGKETQYF	TGCGCCAGCAGTGAACAAGGTTATAGCGGGAAAGAGACCCAGTACTTC
TRBV6-1	.	.	TRBJ1-5	CASSATGFSNQPQHF	TGTGCCAGCAGTGCCACAGGGTTCTCAAATCAGCCCCAGCATTTT
TRBV5-6	.	.	TRBJ1-2	CASSPTRVGYGYTF	TGTGCCAGCAGCCCGACGAGGGTCGGCTATGGCTACACCTTC
TRBV6-1	.	.	TRBJ1-5	CASSGERSQPQHF	TGTGCCAGCAGCGGAGAGCGCTCTCAGCCCCAGCATTTT
TRBV5-4	TRBD1	.	TRBJ2-4	CASSRDRVGTKNSQYF	TGTGCCAGCAGCCGCGACAGGGTCGGAACCAAAAACAGTCAGTACTTC
TRBV28	.	.	TRBJ2-5	CASSPILSGGQTQYF	TGTGCCAGCAGTCCTATACTGTCAGGGGGGCAGACCCAGTACTTC
TRBV4-3	.	.	TRBJ2-7	CASSQDPGYYEQYF	TGCGCCAGCAGCCAAGACCCGGGTTACTACGAGCAGTACTTC
TRBV11-2	.	.	TRBJ2-1	CASSLLARYNEQFF	TGTGCCAGCAGCTTGCTAGCCAGGTACAATGAGCAGTTCTTC
TRBV5-4	TRBD2	.	TRBJ2-3	CASQLSGSTDTQYF	TGTGCCAGCCAGCTTAGCGGGAGCACAGATACGCAGTATTTT
TRBV18	.	.	TRBJ1-1	CASSPISRDTEAFF	TGTGCCAGCTCACCGATCTCCCGGGACACTGAAGCTTTCTTT
TRBV5-1	.	.	TRBJ1-1	CASSLPGLNTEAFF	TGCGCCAGCAGCCTACCGGGATTGAACACTGAAGCTTTCTTT
TRBV2	.	.	TRBJ1-4	CASSAVKGGFEKLFF	TGTGCCAGCAGTGCTGTTAAAGGCGGATTTGAAAAACTGTTTTTT
TRBV14	TRBD1	.	TRBJ1-6	CASSHGQGDYSPLHF	TGTGCCAGCTCCCATGGACAGGGTGATTATTCACCCCTCCACTTT
TRBV11-2	TRBD2	few	TRBJ2-7	CASRLAGVFYEQYF	TGTGCCAGCAGACTAGCGGGAGTATTCTACGAGCAGTACTTC
TRBV9	TRBD1	.	TRBJ1-1	CASSADRGRTEAFF	TGTGCCAGCAGCGCCGACAGGGGGCGGACTGAAGCTTTCTTT
TRBV12-5	TRBD1	.	TRBJ1-2	CASGPPGTGGYTF	TGTGCTAGTGGCCCCCCCGGGACAGGTGGCTACACCTTC
TRBV15	TRBD2	.	TRBJ2-7	CATSRDWAGGVYEQYF	TGTGCCACCAGCAGAGATTGGGCGGGAGGGGTGTACGAGCAGTACTTC
TRBV28	TRBD1	.	TRBJ1-2	CASSVLRDRGLRGYTF	TGTGCCAGCAGCGTTTTACGGGACAGGGGGCTTCGTGGCTACACCTTC
TRBV6-1	TRBD2	.	TRBJ2-3	CASSAGLASTDTQYF	TGTGCCAGCAGTGCGGGACTAGCGAGCACAGATACGCAGTATTTT
TRBV7-9	.	.	TRBJ2-5	CASSLAAGQETQYF	TGTGCCAGCAGCTTAGCGGCCGGGCAAGAGACCCAGTACTTC
TRBV9	.	few	TRBJ1-1	CASSVEGGTEAFF	TGTGCCAGCAGCGTTGAGGGAGGGACTGAAGCTTTCTTT
TRBV19	.	.	TRBJ2-7	CASSESSYEQYF	TGTGCCAGTAGTGAGAGCTCCTACGAGCAGTACTTC
TRBV19	.	.	TRBJ1-1	CASSLVVKNTEAFF	TGTGCCAGTTCATTAGTGGTTAAGAACACTGAAGCTTTCTTT
TRBV4-1	.	.	TRBJ2-7	CASSQGLSLGEYEQYF	TGCGCCAGCAGCCAAGGGTTAAGTTTAGGAGAATACGAGCAGTACTTC
TRBV4-1	TRBD1	.	TRBJ2-7	CASSPLQGAYEQYF	TGCGCCAGCAGCCCACTACAGGGGGCCTACGAGCAGTACTTC
TRBV28	.	.	TRBJ1-2	CASSLLGGQRDGYTF	TGTGCCAGCAGTTTGCTCGGCGGGCAGCGGGATGGCTACACCTTC
TRBV18	TRBD2	few	TRBJ2-1	CASSPTSGSPYNEQFF	TGTGCCAGCTCACCTACTAGCGGGAGCCCTTACAATGAGCAGTTCTTC
TRBV28	TRBD1	few	TRBJ1-1	CASSPWDRGRGAFF	TGTGCCAGCAGTCCGTGGGACAGGGGCAGGGGGGCTTTCTTT
TRBV9	.	.	TRBJ2-1	CASSVAGLPNEQFF	TGTGCCAGCAGCGTAGCGGGACTCCCCAATGAGCAGTTCTTC
TRBV11-2	.	.	TRBJ2-4	CASRHSGARAKNIQYF	TGTGCCAGCAGACACAGCGGAGCGCGGGCCAAAAACATTCAGTACTTC